The 21 T cell receptor beta chains listed next were all sequenced from one sample in a study of CD8 T cells in ankylosing spondylitis. Broader study findings: Blood from ankylosing spondylitis patients appeared to carry a characteristic roughly 8-variant TCR beta motif.

In TCRdb, the 5' RACE reads were re-called with MiXCR into one record per CDR3 protein. The sample has around 770,000 distinct CDR3 sequences, 12% seen once. Antigens of these TCRs are unknown. What was sequenced was blood, either unsorted or a sorted T cell fraction (not recorded which). The receptors come from a male donor with ankylosing spondylitis.

This clonotype was detected a few times. The chain employs TRBV4-2 and TRBJ2-2; D is ambiguous. CDR1 is LGHNA and CDR2 is YNFKEQ in the germline V gene. The V end lost 7 bases, the J end lost 5 bases, and 14 bases lay between the germline ends. This CDR3 contains 14 residues. Here the CDR3 DNA reads TGTGCCAGCATGCCCTTACTTGGTACCGGGGAGCTGTTTTTT. Protein sequence: CASMPLLGTGELFF.

The chain links TRBV5-1 to TRBJ1-1; D unresolved. This CDR3 is built from 15 residues. The germline V gene encodes CDR1 SGHRS and CDR2 YFSETQ. With 0 bases removed from V and 1 base from J, the gap between germline ends came to 10 bases. The CDR3 protein is CASSLGGFGNTEAFF. CDR3 bases: TGCGCCAGCAGCTTGGGAGGTTTTGGGAACACTGAAGCTTTCTTT.

The V and J genes are TRBV6-2 or TRBV6-3 and TRBJ2-7; 7 bases are shared with TRBD2. V trimming: 6 bases; J trimming: 2 bases; junction bases outside the gene matches: 13. The germline V gene has CDR1 MNHEY and CDR2 SVGEGT. This CDR3 is built from 16 residues. Written as DNA, the CDR3 is TGTGCCAGCAGCCCTCCGGGGACTACAAAAGCCTACGAGCAGTACTTC. Translated, it gives CASSPPGTTKAYEQYF.

This clonotype was seen only a few times. V gene TRBV11-3 combines with J gene TRBJ2-5; D could derive from TRBD1 or TRBD2 (5 bases each). CDR1 is SGHNT, CDR2 YENEEA, per germline. CDR3 length: 13 amino acids. Trimming pared 5 bases from V and 6 bases from J, leaving 13 bases between. The CDR3 DNA reads as TGTGCCAGCAGCACCCCAGGGAGAAAGACCCAGTACTTC. It codes for CASSTPGRKTQYF. Looking up the rest from reference TRBV11-3 and TRBJ2-5 gives the full variable domain: EAGVVQSPRYKIIEKKQPVAFWCNPISGHNTLYWYLQNLGQGPELLIRYENEEAVDDSQLPKDRFSAERLKGVDSTLKIQPAELGDSAVYLCASSTPGRKTQYFGPGTRLLVL.

This clonotype has a handful of counts. The chain couples TRBV20-1 to TRBJ2-1; TRBD2 matches 7 bases. Trimming took 6 bases from V and 9 from J; bases not matched to a gene: 8. The germline CDR1 and CDR2 sequences are DFQATT and SNEGSKA (reference sequence). The CDR3 sequence is 12 residues long. DNA for the CDR3: TGCAGTGCCGTCCGGGGGAGGGGTGAGCAGTTCTTC. Its protein is CSAVRGRGEQFF.

This clonotype appeared a few times. The chain recombines TRBV28 with TRBJ2-7, with D unclear. CDR1 and CDR2 (germline): MDHEN, SYDVKM. This CDR3 comprises 12 residues. Trimming pared 7 bases from V and 6 bases from J, leaving 13 bases between. The CDR3 protein is CASISPFLEQYF. The CDR3 bases are TGTGCCAGCATCAGCCCGTTCCTCGAGCAGTACTTC.

CDR3 protein: CATSREVFSTDTQYF. CDR3 nucleotides: TGTGCCACCAGCAGAGAGGTCTTCTCCACAGATACGCAGTATTTT. This rearrangement joins TRBV15 to TRBJ2-3; unclear D gene. V was pared by 0 bases and J by 2 bases, with 9 bases between. The germline V gene has CDR1 LNHNV and CDR2 YYDKDF (reference sequence). CDR3 length: 15 amino acids.

The chain couples TRBV4-2 to TRBJ1-1, with D possibly matching TRBD1 (6 bases). CDR1 and CDR2 from the germline V gene are LGHNA and YNFKEQ. V was clipped by 0 bases and J by 10 bases, with 15 bases between them. The CDR3 loop spans 14 amino acids. This CDR3 is CASSQDAAGAGAFF. CDR3 sequence (DNA): TGTGCCAGCAGCCAAGACGCAGCAGGGGCTGGAGCTTTCTTT.

This clonotype turned up a few times. The rearrangement uses TRBV7-2 and TRBJ2-7; 9 nucleotides align to TRBD2. Germline values: CDR1 SGHTA, CDR2 FQGNSA. There are 14 residues in the CDR3. The V segment lost 2 bases and the J segment 6 bases; nucleotides outside the gene matches: 5. CDR3 in DNA: TGTGCCAGCAGCTTATTAGCGGGGGTCTCCGAGCAGTACTTC. This codes for CASSLLAGVSEQYF.

This rearrangement joins TRBV2 to TRBJ2-4; possible D gene TRBD2, 5 bases. Trimming cost V 2 bases and J 5 bases, with 10 bases left between them. The CDR3 has 14 amino acids. Looked up from germline, CDR1 is SNHLY and CDR2 is FYNNEI. The CDR3 protein is CASSESRVQNIQYF. The CDR3, as DNA: TGTGCCAGCAGTGAATCGAGGGTTCAAAACATTCAGTACTTC.

This clonotype was counted many times. The chain is built from TRBV7-9 and TRBJ2-5; D not resolved. Trimming stripped 3 bases from V and 0 bases from J, with 8 bases between. The CDR3 is 14 amino acids. The germline CDR1 and CDR2 sequences are SEHNR and FQNEAQ (reference sequence). The CDR3: CASSFEVDQETQYF. CDR3 DNA sequence: TGTGCCAGCAGCTTTGAGGTAGACCAAGAGACCCAGTACTTC.

This clonotype has more than one count but fewer than ten. The V gene is TRBV24-1, the J gene TRBJ2-2, with D unclear. The CDR3 has 13 amino acids. V gave up 3 bases and J gave up 5 bases, with 6 bases separating them. Per germline, CDR1 KGHDR and CDR2 SFDVKD. In nucleotides, the CDR3 is TGTGCCACCAGTGATCCACCGACCGGGGAGCTGTTTTTT. Translation gives CATSDPPTGELFF.

V is TRBV18 and J is TRBJ1-6; TRBD1 might be the D (5 bases). V was shortened by 4 bases and J by 8 bases, with 9 bases between the two germline ends. There are 13 residues in the CDR3. Germline V gives CDR1 KGHSH, CDR2 LQKENI. The CDR3 loop is CASSRDPDSPLHF. The CDR3 DNA is TGTGCCAGCTCACGGGACCCCGATTCACCCCTCCACTTT.

The rearrangement links TRBV29-1 to TRBJ1-1, with D perhaps matching TRBD1 (6 bases). Germline loops: CDR1 SQVTM, CDR2 ANQGSEA. The CDR3 sequence is 13 residues long. V lost 5 bases and J 0 bases, leaving 10 bases between the germline ends. CDR3 DNA: TGCAGCGTTTGGACAGTTCTGAACACTGAAGCTTTCTTT. It yields the protein CSVWTVLNTEAFF. Variable domain in full (rest from reference TRBV29-1 and TRBJ1-1): SAVISQKPSRDICQRGTSLTIQCQVDSQVTMMFWYRQQPGQSLTLIATANQGSEATYESGFVIDKFPISRPNLTFSTLTVSNMSPEDSSIYLCSVWTVLNTEAFFGQGTRLTVV.

The CDR3, as DNA: TGTGCCATCAGGAATTCCGGGACTAGCGGGAGAATTTTCAATTACGGTGAGCAGTTCTTC. Its protein is CAIRNSGTSGRIFNYGEQFF. The chain uses TRBV10-3 and TRBJ2-1; TRBD2 matches at 14 bases. Germline CDR1 is ENHRY and CDR2 is SYGVKD. V lost 6 bases, J lost 9 bases, and 22 bases stayed unmatched. The CDR3 length is 20 residues.

The chain combines TRBV5-1 with TRBJ1-1; D perhaps matches TRBD1 (5 bases). This CDR3 is built from 13 residues. CDR1 is SGHRS, CDR2 YFSETQ, per germline. V shed 0 bases and J shed 10 bases, with 13 bases lying between them. CDR3 nucleotide sequence: TGCGCCAGCAGCTTGGCCAGGAGGGACCGAGCTTTCTTT. Protein product: CASSLARRDRAFF.

This clonotype was seen many times. The chain couples TRBV29-1 to TRBJ2-5; no reliable D call. This CDR3 has 10 residues. Trimming stripped 7 bases from V and 5 bases from J, with 8 bases between. The germline gives CDR1 SQVTM, CDR2 ANQGSEA. The CDR3 nucleotides read TGCAGCGCTGGAATGGAGACCCAGTACTTC. Translation: CSAGMETQYF.

J is TRBJ1-5 and V is TRBV2, with D maybe TRBD1 (6 bases). The germline V gene has CDR1 SNHLY and CDR2 FYNNEI. V lost 2 bases, J lost 5 bases, and 7 bases lay in between. This CDR3 comprises 13 residues. The CDR3 nucleotides are TGTGCCAGCAGTGAATCAGGGGATCAGCCCCAGCATTTT. Translation: CASSESGDQPQHF.

This clonotype was counted many times. This chain connects TRBV3-1 to TRBJ1-6; D is uncertain. This CDR3 is built from 12 residues. Germline V lookup: CDR1 LGHDT, CDR2 YNNKEL (reference sequence). Deletions cut 4 bases from V and 14 bases from J, with 12 bases between. CDR3 region: CASSPGPFTLHF. The CDR3 region has the DNA TGTGCCAGCAGCCCCGGGCCTTTCACCCTCCACTTT.

This clonotype was detected only a few times. The chain uses TRBV6-6 and TRBJ1-5, with D perhaps matching TRBD1 (5 bases). Germline CDR1 MNHNY, CDR2 SVGAGI (reference sequence). Trimming took 10 bases from V and 6 from J, leaving 16 bases between them. This CDR3 region has 13 residues. CDR3 sequence (DNA): TGTGCCATACAGGACTCCGAGGTTCAGCCCCAGCATTTT. This sequence encodes CAIQDSEVQPQHF.

This clonotype has a count of ten or more. CDR3 residues: CASSLVGTQDTQYF. CDR3 coding DNA: TGTGCCAGCAGCTTAGTGGGAACCCAAGATACGCAGTATTTT. The chain recombines TRBV5-4 with TRBJ2-3; no definite D call. From germline, CDR1 is SGHNT and CDR2 YYREEE (reference sequence). There are 14 residues in the CDR3. With 2 bases removed from V and 5 bases from J, the gap between germline ends came to 12 bases.